Only a few counts were recorded for the clone carrying this T cell receptor beta chain. CDR3 length: 15 residues. The ends were cut back, 7 bases at V and 2 bases at J, with 14 bases in the middle. Looked up from germline, CDR1 is KGHDR and CDR2 is SFDVKD. These data originate in a study of T-cell reconstitution after alpha-beta-depleted transplantation in children. Unique molecular identifiers were incorporated into the prepared TCRbeta library. One entry per CDR3 protein, called by TCRdb with MiXCR from the PCR reads. The sample consists of approximately 800,000 distinct CDR3 sequences, roughly 15% of them appearing once.

V is TRBV24-1 and J is TRBJ2-1, with D unresolved. The material was PBMCs, mostly from graft donor cells, obtained 360 days after TCRalphabeta/CD19-depleted stem cell transplant. The receptor was derived from a male patient between 10 and 17 years old who had a stem cell transplant for acute lymphoblastic leukemia, so the T cells may come from the graft donor. In DNA, the CDR3 is TGTGCCACCAGCGCTAGTCAATCCCCCTACAATGAGCAGTTCTTC. Protein: CATSASQSPYNEQFF.